This T cell receptor beta chain came from a study of T-cell reconstitution after alpha-beta-depleted transplantation in children. A library of TCRbeta sequences, prepared with unique molecular identifiers, was generated. A single record per CDR3 protein comes from TCRdb applying MiXCR to the PCR reads. The table lists approximately 350,000 distinct CDR3 sequences, approximately 12% of them singletons. In this sample, this clonotype turned up many times. The germline V gene has CDR1 GTSNPN and CDR2 SVGIG (reference sequence). CDR3 length equals 13 residues. V shed 7 bases and J shed 2 bases, with 14 bases lying between them.

Sequencing was performed on PBMCs, taken from the stem cell graft. This rearrangement joins TRBV30 to TRBJ1-1; a weak D match, TRBD1 (6 bases). This clonotype was sampled from a human donor who donated a stem cell graft to a child with Fanconi anemia. The CDR3 reads CAYRRTVNTEAFF. CDR3 in DNA: TGTGCCTACCGGCGGACAGTTAACACTGAAGCTTTCTTT.